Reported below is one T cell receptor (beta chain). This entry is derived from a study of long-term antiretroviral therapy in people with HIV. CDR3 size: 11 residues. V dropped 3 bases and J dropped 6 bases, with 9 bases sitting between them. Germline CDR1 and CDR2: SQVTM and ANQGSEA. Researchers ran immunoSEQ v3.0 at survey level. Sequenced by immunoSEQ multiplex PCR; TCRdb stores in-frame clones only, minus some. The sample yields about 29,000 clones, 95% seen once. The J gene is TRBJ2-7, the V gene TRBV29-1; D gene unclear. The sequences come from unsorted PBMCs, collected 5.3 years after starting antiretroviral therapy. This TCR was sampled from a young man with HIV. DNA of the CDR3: TGCAGCGTTGACATCGTAGGCGAGCAGTACTTC. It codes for CSVDIVGEQYF.